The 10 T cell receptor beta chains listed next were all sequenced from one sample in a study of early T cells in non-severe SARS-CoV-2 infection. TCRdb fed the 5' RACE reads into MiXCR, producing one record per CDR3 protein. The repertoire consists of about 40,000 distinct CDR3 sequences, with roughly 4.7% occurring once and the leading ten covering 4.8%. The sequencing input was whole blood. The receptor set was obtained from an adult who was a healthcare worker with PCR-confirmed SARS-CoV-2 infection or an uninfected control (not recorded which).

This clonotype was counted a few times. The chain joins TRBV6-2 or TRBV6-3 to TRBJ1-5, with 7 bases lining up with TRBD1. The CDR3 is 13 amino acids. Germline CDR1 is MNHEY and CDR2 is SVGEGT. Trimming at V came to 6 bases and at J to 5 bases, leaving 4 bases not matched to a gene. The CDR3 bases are TGTGCCAGCAGGCCGACAGGGTATCAGCCCCAGCATTTT. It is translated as CASRPTGYQPQHF.

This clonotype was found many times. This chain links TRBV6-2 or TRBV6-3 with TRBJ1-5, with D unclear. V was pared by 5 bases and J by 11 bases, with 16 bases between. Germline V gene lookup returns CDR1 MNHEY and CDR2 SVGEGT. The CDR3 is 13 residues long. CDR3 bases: TGTGCCAGCAGTACCCCCAGTCACGGGGCCCAGCATTTT. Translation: CASSTPSHGAQHF.

The CDR3 region has the DNA TGTGCCAGCAGTGAAGGAATAGACAAAAACATTCAGTACTTC. Protein sequence: CASSEGIDKNIQYF. The chain employs TRBV2 and TRBJ2-4, with D hard to call. CDR1 and CDR2 from the germline V gene are SNHLY and FYNNEI. The CDR3 runs 14 residues. Trimming removed 1 base at V and 3 bases at J, with 7 bases between. The whole variable domain, filled in from reference TRBV2 and TRBJ2-4, reads EPEVTQTPSHQVTQMGQEVILRCVPISNHLYFYWYRQILGQKVEFLVSFYNNEISEKSEIFDDQFSVERPDGSNFTLKIRSTKLEDSAMYFCASSEGIDKNIQYFGAGTRLSVL.

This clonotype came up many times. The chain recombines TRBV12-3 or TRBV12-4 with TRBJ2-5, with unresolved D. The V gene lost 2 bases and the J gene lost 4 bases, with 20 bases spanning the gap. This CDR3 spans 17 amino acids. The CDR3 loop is CASSLRRASAGLETQYF. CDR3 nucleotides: TGTGCCAGCAGTTTAAGGCGTGCGTCGGCCGGGTTAGAGACCCAGTACTTC.

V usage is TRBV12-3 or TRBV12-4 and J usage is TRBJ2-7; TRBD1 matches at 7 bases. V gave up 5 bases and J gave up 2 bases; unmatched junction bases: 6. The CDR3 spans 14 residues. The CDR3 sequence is CASSIGQEAYEQYF. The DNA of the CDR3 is TGTGCCAGCAGTATAGGACAGGAGGCCTACGAGCAGTACTTC.

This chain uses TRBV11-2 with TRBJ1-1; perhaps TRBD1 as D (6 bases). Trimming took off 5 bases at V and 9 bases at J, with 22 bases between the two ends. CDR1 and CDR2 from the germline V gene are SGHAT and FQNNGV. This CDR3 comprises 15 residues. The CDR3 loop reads CASSPNRGQTTQAFF. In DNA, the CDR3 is TGTGCCAGCAGCCCAAACCGTGGACAGACGACGCAAGCTTTCTTT.

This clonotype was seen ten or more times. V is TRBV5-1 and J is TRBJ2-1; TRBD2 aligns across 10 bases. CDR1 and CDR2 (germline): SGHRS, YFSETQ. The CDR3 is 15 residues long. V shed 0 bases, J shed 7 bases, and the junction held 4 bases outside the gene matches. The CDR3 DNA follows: TGCGCCAGCAGCTTGGATACTAGCGGGGTGAATGAGCAGTTCTTC. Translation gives CASSLDTSGVNEQFF.

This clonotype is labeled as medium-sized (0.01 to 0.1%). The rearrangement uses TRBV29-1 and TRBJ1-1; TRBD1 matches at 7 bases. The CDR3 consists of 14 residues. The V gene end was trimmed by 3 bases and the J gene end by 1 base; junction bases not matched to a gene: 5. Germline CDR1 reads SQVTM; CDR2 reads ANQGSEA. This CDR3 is CSVDGAGGNTEAFF. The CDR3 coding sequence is TGCAGCGTTGATGGGGCAGGGGGGAACACTGAAGCTTTCTTT.

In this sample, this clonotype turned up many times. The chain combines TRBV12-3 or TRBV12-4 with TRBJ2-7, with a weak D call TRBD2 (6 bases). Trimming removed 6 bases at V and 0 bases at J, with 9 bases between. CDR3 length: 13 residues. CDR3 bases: TGTGCCAGCAGCCTAGCGCCCTCCTACGAGCAGTACTTC. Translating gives CASSLAPSYEQYF.

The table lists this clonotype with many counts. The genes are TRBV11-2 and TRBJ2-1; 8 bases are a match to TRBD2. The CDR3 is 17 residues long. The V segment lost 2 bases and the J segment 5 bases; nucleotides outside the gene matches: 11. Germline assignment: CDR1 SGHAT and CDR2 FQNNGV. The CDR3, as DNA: TGTGCCAGCAGCTTACGGAGCGGGGGCGACATTGACAATGAGCAGTTCTTC. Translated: CASSLRSGGDIDNEQFF.